Presented here are 26 T cell receptor beta chains from one specimen sequenced in a study of technical replicates of blood from four donors. Method: immunoSEQ multiplex PCR; TCRdb's copy keeps in-frame clones and lacks some. This sample has 75,000 to 100,000 clones, with approximately 95% found just once. The sequenced sample was T cells isolated from PBMCs. The receptors stem from a human donor in good health.

This rearrangement joins TRBV15 to TRBJ2-2, with 7 bases matching TRBD1. Germline V lookup: CDR1 LNHNV, CDR2 YYDKDF (reference sequence). The CDR3 sequence is 17 residues long. The junction had 12 bases not matched to a gene; V was cut back by 5 bases and J by 3 bases. The CDR3 bases are TGTGCCACCAGCCCCTCGACAGGGAATTTATACACCGGGGAGCTGTTTTTT. Translation: CATSPSTGNLYTGELFF.

The J gene is TRBJ1-5, the V gene TRBV4-1; 10 bases are shared with TRBD1. Trimming at V came to 4 bases and at J to 2 bases, leaving 2 bases not matched to a gene. The CDR3 runs 15 residues. Germline V gene lookup returns CDR1 MGHRA and CDR2 YSYEKL. CDR3 loop: CASSPGQGGNQPQHF. In DNA, the CDR3 is TGCGCCAGCAGCCCAGGACAGGGGGGCAATCAGCCCCAGCATTTT.

V and J are TRBV6-1 and TRBJ2-1; 9 bases align to TRBD2. This CDR3 is built from 14 residues. The germline V gene has CDR1 MNHNS and CDR2 SASEGT. V dropped 7 bases and J dropped 4; count of bases not matched to a gene: 5. CDR3 bases: TGTGCCAGCACCCCTAGCGGGATTTACAATGAGCAGTTCTTC. Translated: CASTPSGIYNEQFF.

This chain uses TRBV19 with TRBJ2-3; no firm D call. This CDR3 comprises 13 residues. V lost 6 bases to trimming and J lost 5 bases, with 12 bases between them. From germline, CDR1 is LNHDA and CDR2 SQIVND (reference sequence). The CDR3: CASRKRVGDTQYF. The CDR3 DNA follows: TGTGCCAGTAGGAAGCGAGTTGGAGATACGCAGTATTTT.

This rearrangement joins TRBV11-2 to TRBJ1-2; 7 bases are shared with TRBD1. This CDR3 has 17 residues. V shed 4 bases and J 5 bases; nucleotides not matched to a gene: 16. The V gene's germline CDR1 is SGHAT and CDR2 FQNNGV. The CDR3 coding sequence is TGTGCCAGCAGCTCGAAGTCCTGGGACAGCTCCGAGTATGGCTACACCTTC. This translates into CASSSKSWDSSEYGYTF.

V gene TRBV2 combines with J gene TRBJ1-1; no clear D. The germline V gene encodes CDR1 SNHLY and CDR2 FYNNEI. Trimming took off 4 bases at V and 2 bases at J, with 11 bases between the two ends. The CDR3 loop spans 14 amino acids. The CDR3 DNA sequence: TGTGCCAGCAGTGGGAGGTGGGGTAACACTGAAGCTTTCTTT. Translation gives CASSGRWGNTEAFF.

CDR3 in amino acids: CASSLLGQGHGYTF. In DNA, the CDR3 is TGTGCCAGCAGCTTACTAGGACAGGGGCACGGCTACACCTTC. The V call is TRBV7-3, the J call TRBJ1-2, with 9 bases aligning to TRBD1. V gave up 2 bases and J gave up 8 bases; unmatched junction bases: 6. This CDR3 has 14 amino acids. Germline-derived CDR1 and CDR2 are SGHTA and FQGTGA.

This sequence joins TRBV7-7 and TRBJ2-5; 7 bases fit TRBD2. The CDR3 spans 15 residues. Germline assignment: CDR1 SSHAT and CDR2 FNYEAQ (reference sequence). Trimming took 3 bases from V and 1 from J; bases not matched to a gene: 5. The CDR3 reads CASSLSLAVQETQYF. CDR3 DNA sequence: TGTGCCAGCAGCTTGAGCCTAGCGGTCCAAGAGACCCAGTACTTC.

This sequence joins TRBV6-5 and TRBJ2-7; 9 bases are a match to TRBD2. Germline lookup yields CDR1 MNHEY and CDR2 SVGAGI. The CDR3 has 16 amino acids. Trimming at V came to 2 bases and at J to 7 bases, leaving 12 bases not matched to a gene. The CDR3 loop is CASSYGRSGRLEEQYF. DNA for the CDR3: TGTGCCAGCAGTTACGGGAGAAGCGGGAGGTTGGAAGAGCAGTACTTC.

This chain joins TRBV11-2 and TRBJ2-1, with a tentative D call TRBD2 (5 bases). Per the germline V gene, CDR1 is SGHAT and CDR2 is FQNNGV. This CDR3 is built from 12 residues. V lost 3 bases to trimming and J lost 7 bases, with 7 bases between them. The CDR3, as DNA: TGTGCCAGCAGCTTCACGGGAAATGAGCAGTTCTTC. Amino acids: CASSFTGNEQFF.

The gene calls are TRBV16 and TRBJ1-1; TRBD1 matches at 8 bases. The germline gives CDR1 KGHSY, CDR2 FQNENV. Unmatched junction bases numbered 0, after V lost 2 bases and J lost 1 base. The CDR3 contains 14 residues. The DNA for the CDR3 is TGTGCCAGCAGCCAAGGGACAGGGAACACTGAAGCTTTCTTT. This sequence encodes CASSQGTGNTEAFF.

This rearrangement joins TRBV4-3 to TRBJ2-3; no firm D call. V was pared by 0 bases and J by 2 bases, with 6 bases between. The CDR3 runs 14 residues. Germline V gene sequence: CDR1 LGHNA, CDR2 YSLEER. The CDR3, as DNA: TGCGCCAGCAGCCAAGACCTTAACACAGATACGCAGTATTTT. Protein: CASSQDLNTDTQYF.

The chain uses TRBV19 and TRBJ2-7, with D possibly TRBD2 on 6 matching bases. Trimming removed 7 bases from V and 3 bases from J, with 16 bases in between. The CDR3 sequence is 14 residues long. Looked up from germline, CDR1 is LNHDA and CDR2 is SQIVND (reference sequence). This chain's CDR3 is CASTLGGTDYEQYF. CDR3 coding DNA: TGTGCCAGTACCTTAGGCGGGACGGACTACGAGCAGTACTTC.

The J gene is TRBJ1-2, the V gene TRBV19; D gene uncertain. Germline V lookup: CDR1 LNHDA, CDR2 SQIVND (reference sequence). The CDR3 covers 13 residues. Trimming took off 3 bases at V and 0 bases at J, with 5 bases between the two ends. The CDR3 loop reads CASSISANYGYTF. CDR3 nucleotides: TGTGCCAGTAGTATTTCGGCTAACTATGGCTACACCTTC.

The chain carries TRBV5-4 and TRBJ2-1, with a possible D match to TRBD2 (5 bases). The V gene's germline CDR1 is SGHNT and CDR2 YYREEE (reference sequence). V lost 3 bases to trimming and J lost 4 bases, with 14 bases between them. The CDR3 runs 15 residues. The CDR3 DNA reads as TGTGCCAGCAGCTCTCGGCGGGCGGAGTACAATGAGCAGTTCTTC. This sequence encodes CASSSRRAEYNEQFF. Looking up the rest from reference TRBV5-4 and TRBJ2-1 gives the full variable domain: ETGVTQSPTHLIKTRGQQVTLRCSSQSGHNTVSWYQQALGQGPQFIFQYYREEENGRGNFPPRFSGLQFPNYSSELNVNALELDDSALYLCASSSRRAEYNEQFFGPGTRLTVL.

The table lists this clone with a few counts. The J gene is TRBJ1-1, the V gene TRBV6-1; D uncertain. V lost 2 bases to trimming and J lost 0 bases, with 4 bases between them. The CDR3 sequence is 13 residues long. Per the germline V gene, CDR1 is MNHNS and CDR2 is SASEGT. The CDR3 DNA reads TGTGCCAGCAGTGAAACTATGAACACTGAAGCTTTCTTT. As protein: CASSETMNTEAFF.

V usage is TRBV19 and J usage is TRBJ1-1; 8 bases line up with TRBD1. The J segment lost 1 base and the V segment lost 8 bases, leaving 9 bases of the junction unmatched. This CDR3 has 15 residues. Germline V gene lookup returns CDR1 LNHDA and CDR2 SQIVND (reference sequence). The DNA of the CDR3 is TGTGCCAGTGTTAAGGACAGGGAGACGAACACTGAAGCTTTCTTT. This codes for CASVKDRETNTEAFF. Full variable domain (rest looked up from reference TRBV19 and TRBJ1-1): DGGITQSPKYLFRKEGQNVTLSCEQNLNHDAMYWYRQDPGQGLRLIYYSQIVNDFQKGDIAEGYSVSREKKESFPLTVTSAQKNPTAFYLCASVKDRETNTEAFFGQGTRLTVV.

This chain connects TRBV18 to TRBJ2-7; maybe TRBD2 (6 bases). V lost 9 bases and J lost 7, with 19 bases in between. Germline values: CDR1 KGHSH, CDR2 LQKENI. This CDR3 has 13 amino acids. The CDR3 DNA reads TGTGCCAGTGTCGGGGACTCGCCAGCTGAGCAGTACTTC. Protein product: CASVGDSPAEQYF. Based on the CDR3 plus reference TRBV18 and TRBJ2-7, the full variable domain is NAGVMQNPRHLVRRRGQEARLRCSPMKGHSHVYWYRQLPEEGLKFMVYLQKENIIDESGMPKERFSAEFPKEGPSILRIQQVVRGDSAAYFCASVGDSPAEQYFGPGTRLTVT.

This chain links TRBV5-5 with TRBJ2-2, with D hard to call. The V end was cut by 4 bases, the J end by 6 bases, with 7 bases between. The CDR3 sequence is 12 residues long. Germline CDR1 is SGHKS and CDR2 is YYEKEE (reference sequence). The DNA for the CDR3 is TGTGCCAGCAGCGTTTCTTCCGGGGAGCTGTTTTTT. Protein sequence: CASSVSSGELFF.

The chain uses TRBV23-1 and TRBJ2-6; 12 positions agree with TRBD1. TRBV23-1 is an ORF, with its function uncertain. The CDR3 is 16 residues long. V dropped 6 bases and J dropped 4; count of bases not matched to a gene: 4. CDR3 bases: TGCGCCAGCAGGGGACAGGGGGCGTTCGGGGCCAACGTCCTGACTTTC. Its translation: CASRGQGAFGANVLTF.

The rearrangement uses TRBV5-1 and TRBJ2-5, with TRBD1 as a possible D gene (6 bases). The CDR3 is made up of 13 amino acids. The V end lost 1 base, the J end lost 5 bases, and 9 bases lay between the germline ends. CDR1 and CDR2 (germline): SGHRS, YFSETQ. The CDR3 loop is CASSLQGRETQYF. The CDR3 nucleotides are TGCGCCAGCAGCTTGCAGGGGCGGGAGACCCAGTACTTC.

This sequence joins TRBV6-5 and TRBJ1-1, with D hard to call. Germline loops: CDR1 MNHEY, CDR2 SVGAGI. Deletions cut 6 bases from V and 4 bases from J, with 12 bases between. The CDR3 is made up of 13 amino acids. CDR3 sequence reads: CASRPDLVTEAFF. The CDR3 DNA sequence: TGTGCCAGCAGACCTGACTTGGTCACTGAAGCTTTCTTT.

The chain uses TRBV19 and TRBJ1-1, with no clear D. The V end was cut by 3 bases, the J end by 1 base, with 12 bases between. The CDR3 totals 15 residues. Germline-derived CDR1 and CDR2 are LNHDA and SQIVND (reference sequence). The CDR3 region is CASSIWGRGNTEAFF. In DNA form, the CDR3 reads TGTGCCAGTAGTATTTGGGGTCGGGGGAACACTGAAGCTTTCTTT.

This clone has only one observation. The chain is built from TRBV7-2 and TRBJ2-7, with 8 bases matching TRBD2. CDR1 and CDR2 (germline): SGHTA, FQGNSA. J gave up 3 bases and V 5 bases, and 9 bases lay outside the gene matches. This CDR3 contains 15 residues. CDR3 nucleotide sequence: TGTGCCAGCAGCGCCTCTAGCGGGTCCTTCTACGAGCAGTACTTC. Translating it yields CASSASSGSFYEQYF.

The gene calls are TRBV5-6 and TRBJ1-2, with no clear D. V lost 2 bases and J 7 bases, leaving 9 bases between the germline ends. The CDR3 has 12 amino acids. Germline loops: CDR1 SGHDT, CDR2 YYEEEE. This chain's CDR3 is CASSLLRVGYTF. CDR3 DNA: TGTGCCAGCAGCTTACTCCGGGTTGGCTACACCTTC.

V gene TRBV9 combines with J gene TRBJ1-1; D remains unclear. The CDR3 has 12 amino acids. CDR1 and CDR2 (germline): SGDLS, YYNGEE. The ends were cut back, 3 bases at V and 2 bases at J, with 5 bases in the middle. The CDR3 region has the DNA TGTGCCAGCAGCGAGCCAAACACTGAAGCTTTCTTT. The encoded protein is CASSEPNTEAFF.